Presented here are 28 T cell receptor beta chains from one specimen sequenced in a study of CD8 T cells in Susac syndrome. Reverse transcription of 0.5 to 1 ug RNA used random hexamers. Each CDR3 protein gets one entry after TCRdb re-called the immunoSEQ multiplex PCR reads with MiXCR. Of about 83,000 distinct CDR3 sequences listed, approximately 96% are singletons. The sample taken for sequencing was CD8+ T cells from PBMCs. Every receptor here comes from a human donor with Susac syndrome.

The chain has TRBV28 and TRBJ2-5; D gene uncertain. V lost 7 bases and J 1 base, leaving 10 bases between the germline ends. The CDR3 length is 13 residues. Germline CDR1 and CDR2: MDHEN and SYDVKM. DNA of the CDR3: TGTGCCAGCACCCCCAAGCTCCAAGAGACCCAGTACTTC. Translating it yields CASTPKLQETQYF. The whole variable domain, filled in from reference TRBV28 and TRBJ2-5, reads DVKVTQSSRYLVKRTGEKVFLECVQDMDHENMFWYRQDPGLGLRLIYFSYDVKMKEKGDIPEGYSVSREKKERFSLILESASTNQTSMYLCASTPKLQETQYFGPGTRLLVL.

As to this clonotype: A junction boundary mismatches the germline segment, possibly from a read error. The V and J genes are TRBV4-3 and TRBJ2-1; 8 positions match TRBD2. The CDR3 covers 14 residues. The germline gives CDR1 LGHNA, CDR2 YSLEER. CDR3 sequence reads: CASSPRTSYTEQFF. The CDR3 coding sequence is TGCGCCAGCAGCCCACGGACTAGCTACACTGAGCAGTTCTTC.

The chain couples TRBV20-1 to TRBJ2-7, with a tentative D call TRBD1 (6 bases). Looked up from germline, CDR1 is DFQATT and CDR2 is SNEGSKA (reference sequence). Trimming shortened V by 1 base and J by 4 bases, and 11 bases separated the two germline ends. The CDR3 has 13 amino acids. The chain's CDR3 is CSARGQRGYEQYF. The CDR3 DNA sequence: TGCAGTGCTAGAGGCCAGAGGGGGTACGAGCAGTACTTC.

This clonotype was counted between two and nine times. This chain joins TRBV27 and TRBJ2-1; D tentatively fits TRBD1 or TRBD2 (5 bases each). The CDR3 runs to 14 residues. CDR1 and CDR2 from the germline V gene are MNHEY and SMNVEV (reference sequence). V was pared by 5 bases and J by 5 bases, with 13 bases between. CDR3 bases: TGTGCCAGCAGTCCCGGGACGACGGACAATGAGCAGTTCTTC. Translating gives CASSPGTTDNEQFF.

V gene TRBV7-8 combines with J gene TRBJ2-2; no clear D gene. Trimming took off 3 bases at V and 4 bases at J, with 12 bases between the two ends. Germline V gene data show CDR1 as SGHVS and CDR2 as FQNEAQ. The CDR3 consists of 15 residues. Written as DNA, the CDR3 is TGTGCCAGCAGCTTCTTTCGGCTCTCCACCGGGGAGCTGTTTTTT. Amino acid sequence: CASSFFRLSTGELFF.

Written as DNA, the CDR3 is TGCGCCAGCAGATTTGCAGGGTCCTACGAGCAGTACTTC. Protein: CASRFAGSYEQYF. The V call is TRBV5-1, the J call TRBJ2-7; possible D gene TRBD1, 5 bases. CDR3 length equals 13 residues. Germline lookup yields CDR1 SGHRS and CDR2 YFSETQ. Trimming took 5 bases from V and 1 from J, leaving 10 bases between them.

The genes are TRBV5-4 and TRBJ2-3; 7 bases are a match to TRBD1. This CDR3 is built from 14 residues. The V segment lost 2 bases and the J segment 6 bases; nucleotides outside the gene matches: 6. Germline CDR1 is SGHNT and CDR2 is YYREEE (reference sequence). CDR3 protein: CASSLRQGGDTQYF. The CDR3 region has the DNA TGTGCCAGCAGCTTACGACAGGGTGGGGATACGCAGTATTTT.

The V gene is TRBV20-1, the J gene TRBJ1-1; 11 nucleotides match TRBD1. The trim removed 0 bases at V and 5 bases at J, leaving 11 bases unmatched. In germline, CDR1 is DFQATT, CDR2 SNEGSKA (reference sequence). The CDR3 sequence is 17 residues long. The CDR3 here is CSARDRRWGQGETEAFF. CDR3 sequence (DNA): TGCAGTGCTAGAGATCGAAGATGGGGACAGGGGGAGACTGAAGCTTTCTTT.

This rearrangement joins TRBV9 to TRBJ1-6, with 8 bases aligning to TRBD1. Trimming at V came to 4 bases and at J to 10 bases, leaving 13 bases not matched to a gene. The CDR3 runs to 16 residues. The germline CDR1 and CDR2 sequences are SGDLS and YYNGEE. DNA for the CDR3: TGTGCCAGCAGCCGGCCTCCAGACAGGGGATCATCACCCCTCCACTTT. Translation: CASSRPPDRGSSPLHF.

This clonotype was seen only once. J is TRBJ2-5 and V is TRBV7-8; tentative D call: TRBD2 (6 bases). This CDR3 spans 16 amino acids. Trimming pared 0 bases from V and 5 bases from J, leaving 16 bases between. Germline CDR1 SGHVS, CDR2 FQNEAQ. CDR3 DNA sequence: TGTGCCAGCAGCTTAGCCCCAACTCTCCGGGGGGAGACCCAGTACTTC. This encodes CASSLAPTLRGETQYF.

This CDR3 is CASSQDSPSGRGPYNEQFF. CDR3 bases: TGTGCCAGCAGCCAAGATAGTCCCTCCGGGAGGGGTCCCTACAATGAGCAGTTCTTC. This chain connects TRBV3-1 to TRBJ2-1; 8 bases align to TRBD2. J lost 2 bases, V lost 0 bases, and 12 bases had no gene match. The length of the CDR3 is 19 residues. CDR1 is LGHDT, CDR2 YNNKEL, per germline (reference sequence).

The gene calls are TRBV13 and TRBJ2-7; D is uncertain. Germline values: CDR1 PRHDT, CDR2 FYEKMQ (reference sequence). V was cut by 4 bases and J by 1 base, with 8 bases left in between. The CDR3 loop spans 13 amino acids. The CDR3 nucleotides are TGTGCCAGCAGCTCTCAGCGATCCTACGAGCAGTACTTC. Translating gives CASSSQRSYEQYF.

The J gene is TRBJ1-1, the V gene TRBV27, with D possibly TRBD1 on 5 matching bases. The germline V and J ends were trimmed by 3 bases and 8 bases, with 10 bases remaining between them. Germline V gene data show CDR1 as MNHEY and CDR2 as SMNVEV (reference sequence). This CDR3 is 12 amino acids long. The DNA of the CDR3 is TGTGCCAGCAGTTTTACGGGGCGCGAAGCTTTCTTT. It yields the protein CASSFTGREAFF.

The chain joins TRBV6-2 or TRBV6-3 to TRBJ2-7, with 7 bases that match TRBD1. The CDR3 is made up of 14 amino acids. The J segment lost 2 bases and the V segment lost 0 bases, leaving 1 base of the junction unmatched. From germline, CDR1 is MNHEY and CDR2 SVGEGT. CDR3 sequence (DNA): TGTGCCAGCAGTTACTCAGGGACAGCCTACGAGCAGTACGTC. It specifies CASSYSGTAYEQYV.

The V gene is TRBV7-7, the J gene TRBJ2-1, with 7 bases identical to TRBD2. Germline V CDR1 and CDR2: SSHAT, FNYEAQ (reference sequence). The CDR3 covers 12 residues. The CDR3 nucleotides read TGTGCTAGCGGGCCGACAGCGTGGGAGCAGTTCTTC. The encoded protein is CASGPTAWEQFF.

The chain is built from TRBV25-1 and TRBJ2-5; no reliable D call. CDR3 size: 11 residues. Germline V gene sequence: CDR1 MGHDK, CDR2 SYGVNS. V was clipped by 6 bases and J by 7 bases, with 9 bases between them. The CDR3 spells CASRDGWTQYF. In DNA form, the CDR3 reads TGTGCCAGCAGGGACGGTTGGACCCAGTACTTC.

The genes are TRBV28 and TRBJ1-1; no clear D gene. Per germline, CDR1 MDHEN and CDR2 SYDVKM. This CDR3 region has 13 residues. Deletions cut 5 bases from V and 1 base from J, with 8 bases between. The CDR3 is CASSASRNTEAFF. The CDR3 DNA is TGTGCCAGCAGTGCCTCGAGGAACACTGAAGCTTTCTTT.

V is TRBV5-1 and J is TRBJ2-1, with 8 bases lining up with TRBD2. The CDR3 has 16 residues. V lost 5 bases, J lost 3 bases, and 10 bases stayed unmatched. The germline V gene encodes CDR1 SGHRS and CDR2 YFSETQ. CDR3 in amino acids: CASRQPGLVNYNEQFF. The CDR3 DNA reads as TGCGCCAGCAGGCAACCGGGACTAGTCAACTACAATGAGCAGTTCTTC.

The CDR3, as DNA: TGTGCCACCCTGGGACTAGCGGGAGGCGGCCACGAGCAGTACTTC. Protein sequence: CATLGLAGGGHEQYF. The chain couples TRBV2 to TRBJ2-7; TRBD2 aligns across 15 bases. The trim removed 10 bases at V and 5 bases at J, leaving 9 bases unmatched. Germline values: CDR1 SNHLY, CDR2 FYNNEI. The CDR3 extends over 15 amino acids.

The chain uses TRBV20-1 and TRBJ2-7; tentative D call: TRBD1 (6 bases). Trimming removed 6 bases at V and 0 bases at J, with 15 bases between. The CDR3 is 14 residues long. Germline assignment: CDR1 DFQATT and CDR2 SNEGSKA (reference sequence). CDR3 nucleotide sequence: TGCAGTGCCTTAGACAGGTTTAACTCCTACGAGCAGTACTTC. It codes for CSALDRFNSYEQYF.

By share, this clonotype ranks as medium-sized. This chain connects TRBV27 to TRBJ2-5; D is unclear. This CDR3 region has 13 residues. Per germline, CDR1 MNHEY and CDR2 SMNVEV (reference sequence). V was clipped by 1 base and J by 1 base, with 4 bases between them. CDR3 DNA: TGTGCCAGCAGTTTATGGGGCCAAGAGACCCAGTACTTC. It is translated as CASSLWGQETQYF.

This chain joins TRBV14 and TRBJ2-5; D uncertain. Per germline, CDR1 SGHDN and CDR2 FVKESK. This CDR3 region has 15 residues. Trimming removed 4 bases from V and 0 bases from J, with 12 bases in between. CDR3 protein: CASSPGIVDQETQYF. The CDR3 nucleotides are TGTGCCAGCAGCCCGGGCATTGTAGACCAAGAGACCCAGTACTTC.

The rearrangement joins TRBV4-1 to TRBJ2-1; no clear D gene. Germline V gene lookup returns CDR1 MGHRA and CDR2 YSYEKL. The V end was cut by 0 bases, the J end by 0 bases, with 12 bases between. This CDR3 region has 17 residues. The CDR3 DNA sequence: TGCGCCAGCAGCCAAGATAATAGCCGGAGCTCCTACAATGAGCAGTTCTTC. Protein product: CASSQDNSRSSYNEQFF.

Here the CDR3 reads CSASIGWGTEAFF. The CDR3 DNA reads as TGCAGTGCTAGTATCGGCTGGGGCACTGAAGCTTTCTTT. The genes are TRBV20-1 and TRBJ1-1, with unresolved D. The CDR3 sequence is 13 residues long. Germline lookup yields CDR1 DFQATT and CDR2 SNEGSKA (reference sequence). V lost 3 bases, J lost 4 bases, and 12 bases lay in between.

The V and J genes are TRBV30 and TRBJ2-3, with 8 bases lining up with TRBD2. V gave up 3 bases and J gave up 7 bases; unmatched junction bases: 9. Germline V gene data show CDR1 as GTSNPN and CDR2 as SVGIG (reference sequence). This CDR3 contains 14 residues. This CDR3 is CAWRGPGGPNTQYF. DNA for the CDR3: TGTGCCTGGAGGGGGCCGGGAGGGCCTAATACGCAGTATTTT.

J is TRBJ1-2 and V is TRBV11-2; D is possibly TRBD1 (6 bases). This CDR3 is built from 12 residues. The germline V gene has CDR1 SGHAT and CDR2 FQNNGV. The ends were cut back, 7 bases at V and 10 bases at J, with 16 bases in the middle. The CDR3 spells CASTGGEEDYTF. The DNA of the CDR3 is TGTGCCAGCACCGGGGGCGAGGAGGACTACACCTTC.

The rearrangement joins TRBV9 to TRBJ2-2; D is ambiguous. Trimming removed 4 bases from V and 8 bases from J, with 12 bases in between. The V gene's germline CDR1 is SGDLS and CDR2 YYNGEE. This CDR3 is built from 13 residues. The CDR3 bases are TGTGCCAGCAGCCTAGAAGTTCAGGGGGAGCTGTTTTTT. Translating it yields CASSLEVQGELFF.

The rearrangement joins TRBV28 to TRBJ2-1; TRBD2 is a possible D gene (5 bases). The CDR3 extends over 16 amino acids. V lost 5 bases and J lost 5, with 19 bases in between. CDR1 is MDHEN, CDR2 SYDVKM, per germline. In DNA form, the CDR3 reads TGTGCCAGCAGTCTCCTCATTGGGAGTAAGGACAATGAGCAGTTCTTC. Translated, it gives CASSLLIGSKDNEQFF.